This TCR beta chain appears in the sequencing data of a study of blood T cell repertoires in COVID-19 (TCRdb year 2020). General notes on the study: The collaborator samples originated in the United States, Italy and Spain and spanned the acute and convalescent phases of COVID-19. The repertoires were made available in a free public database intended to serve as a resource for research on the immune response to SARS-CoV-2. Deeply sampled blood TCRbeta repertoires from subjects exposed to, actively infected with, or recovered from COVID-19 were included in the dataset. Samples were obtained from the ongoing ImmuneRACE study (first 160 participants) and from over a thousand subjects provided by 6 global collaborators. Where available, HLA class I and class II types were obtained from metadata supplied by the sample provider rather than from assay-based typing. Sample metadata almost always included a de-identified subject ID, COVID-19 status, age in years and sex. The prospective study material was composed of cDNA or gDNA derived from T cells, B-cell-depleted T cells, or PBMCs. Broader findings and caveats from the paper: The quantity of clinical and demographic metadata differed by source and by participant and was supplied without curation.

TCRbeta CDR3 regions were amplified from genomic DNA using the immunoSEQ Assay, a bias-controlled multiplex PCR. The authors' pipeline ran thus. Nucleated cell counts per sample were estimated from amplification of reference gene primers within the assay. Sequence reads were collapsed and filtered to measure the absolute abundance of every unique TCRbeta CDR3 rearrangement. For each sample, productive Simpson clonality was calculated by taking the square root of Simpson's diversity index across productive rearrangements. TCRdb took this table from immuneACCESS and kept in-frame rearrangements with V and J called. Such tables lack part of the clones; where checked against another copy, unresolved V genes explain under half of the gap, and the rest is unexplained. From that table come the V and J calls and clone size; the DNA was used to work out D and trimming. For this sample there are around 130,000 clones; roughly 79% appear just once. The ten biggest clones cover about 10% of the sample.

Its CDR3 holds 15 amino acids, cysteine through phenylalanine. Just the 45-base CDR3 DNA is kept, in frame starting at base 1. V is trimmed back by 3 bases and J by 5 bases, and the junction contains 5 bases that no gene match accounts for. CDR1 and CDR2 are drawn from the germline V gene (reference sequence): PRHDT, FYEKMQ. As regards this clone: No cognate antigen has been identified for it. Base qualities are not provided; no much larger clone lies one nucleotide away.

Collaborating institutions collected whole blood in K2EDTA tubes following their own protocols. For TCRbeta analysis, collaborators shipped samples as frozen whole blood, isolated PBMCs, or DNA extracted from either of those sample types. The V and J genes are TRBV13 and TRBJ2-5; a stretch of 11 junction bases matches TRBD1. This TCR came from a human donor in a cohort sampled during active COVID-19. The sequenced sample was peripheral blood. This receptor carries the CDR3 CASSFGQGAQETQYF. The nucleotide sequence reads TGTGCCAGCAGCTTCGGACAGGGGGCGCAGGAGACCCAGTACTTC.